The 15 T cell receptor beta chains given below trace back to one sample, sequenced in a study of blood T cell repertoires in COVID-19. Sequencing was performed with immunoSEQ multiplex PCR; in TCRdb, only in-frame clones are kept and a portion is missing. The sample has around 420,000 clones; approximately 88% are singletons. Sequenced sample: PBMCs or T cells enriched from blood (not recorded which). These receptors were collected from a woman aged 40 to 50 with acute COVID-19.

This chain links TRBV30 with TRBJ1-1, with D unclear. The germline V and J ends were trimmed by 0 bases and 6 bases, with 11 bases remaining between them. Germline assignment: CDR1 GTSNPN and CDR2 SVGIG (reference sequence). CDR3 length: 13 amino acids. The CDR3 protein is CAWSVQSGAEAFF. The CDR3 DNA reads TGTGCCTGGAGTGTACAATCCGGGGCTGAAGCTTTCTTT.

This chain uses TRBV9 with TRBJ1-2; D remains unclear. The CDR3 contains 13 residues. The germline gives CDR1 SGDLS, CDR2 YYNGEE. V was shortened by 3 bases and J by 4 bases, with 10 bases between the two germline ends. In nucleotides, the CDR3 is TGTGCCAGCAGCGCAGATTTTGGCTATGGCTACACCTTC. It translates to CASSADFGYGYTF.

CDR3 sequence reads: CASRETGSYNEQFF. The CDR3 DNA reads TGTGCCAGCAGGGAGACAGGGAGCTACAATGAGCAGTTCTTC. J is TRBJ2-1 and V is TRBV7-2; 7 positions match TRBD1. The CDR3 has 14 amino acids. Germline V gene sequence: CDR1 SGHTA, CDR2 FQGNSA. V lost 6 bases, J lost 3 bases, and 5 bases stayed unmatched.

The rearrangement links TRBV12-3 or TRBV12-4 to TRBJ2-7, with D possibly matching TRBD1 (6 bases). This CDR3 has 13 amino acids. Deletions cut 3 bases from V and 5 bases from J, with 11 bases between. In DNA, the CDR3 is TGTGCCAGCAGTTTTGACAGGCCCCACGAGCAGTACTTC. Amino acids: CASSFDRPHEQYF.

This clone was found a few times. Other DNA sequences in the sample encode the same CDR3. V gene TRBV6-5 combines with J gene TRBJ1-1, with 7 bases identical to TRBD1. The junction had 3 bases not matched to a gene; V was cut back by 0 bases and J by 5 bases. Germline values: CDR1 MNHEY, CDR2 SVGAGI. The CDR3 loop spans 14 amino acids. The DNA of the CDR3 is TGTGCCAGCAGTTACTCGGACAGGCTGACTGAAGCTTTCTTT. Its translation is CASSYSDRLTEAFF.

The V gene is TRBV6-5, the J gene TRBJ1-2, with 11 bases matching TRBD1. CDR3 length: 15 residues. The germline gives CDR1 MNHEY, CDR2 SVGAGI. V lost 7 bases to trimming and J lost 2 bases; unmatched junction nucleotides: 6. The CDR3 loop is CASKKDRGPNYGYTF. CDR3 nucleotide sequence: TGTGCCAGCAAAAAGGACAGGGGGCCCAACTATGGCTACACCTTC.

V usage is TRBV2 and J usage is TRBJ1-4; perhaps TRBD1 as D (5 bases). Trimming left V 6 bases short and J 3 bases short, with 8 bases between. From germline, CDR1 is SNHLY and CDR2 FYNNEI. This CDR3 contains 13 residues. CDR3 nucleotides: TGTGCCAGCAGACAGGAATCTAATGAAAAACTGTTTTTT. Translating it yields CASRQESNEKLFF. The whole variable domain, filled in from reference TRBV2 and TRBJ1-4, reads EPEVTQTPSHQVTQMGQEVILRCVPISNHLYFYWYRQILGQKVEFLVSFYNNEISEKSEIFDDQFSVERPDGSNFTLKIRSTKLEDSAMYFCASRQESNEKLFFGSGTQLSVL.

V is TRBV9 and J is TRBJ2-5; 9 nucleotides align to TRBD2. V lost 0 bases and J lost 4; bases outside the gene matches: 10. The CDR3 runs 17 residues. Per germline, CDR1 SGDLS and CDR2 YYNGEE. The CDR3 coding sequence is TGTGCCAGCAGCGTAGAGGGTAGCGGGGGCCCCATAGAGACCCAGTACTTC. Amino acids: CASSVEGSGGPIETQYF. Together with reference TRBV9 and TRBJ2-5, the CDR3 gives the full variable domain: DSGVTQTPKHLITATGQRVTLRCSPRSGDLSVYWYQQSLDQGLQFLIQYYNGEERAKGNILERFSAQQFPDLHSELNLSSLELGDSALYFCASSVEGSGGPIETQYFGPGTRLLVL.

The chain is built from TRBV3-1 (or the pseudogene TRBV3-2) and TRBJ2-3, with TRBD1 identical over 12 bases. Germline V gives CDR1 LGHDT, CDR2 YNNKEL (reference sequence). Trimming removed 1 base from V and 6 bases from J; junction bases left unmatched: 5. CDR3 length: 16 amino acids. This CDR3 reads CASSQAGGTGGDTQYF. CDR3 DNA: TGTGCCAGCAGCCAAGCCGGCGGGACAGGGGGCGATACGCAGTATTTT.

The chain combines TRBV11-3 with TRBJ2-1; a weak D match, TRBD2 (7 bases). With 6 bases removed from V and 8 bases from J, the gap between germline ends came to 17 bases. The CDR3 has 14 residues. Germline V gene data show CDR1 as SGHNT and CDR2 as YENEEA. CDR3 bases: TGTGCCAGCAGTATGGGGGGGGCCAGGGATGAGCAGTTCTTC. It translates to CASSMGGARDEQFF.

This chain connects TRBV3-1 (or the pseudogene TRBV3-2) to TRBJ2-3, with D perhaps matching TRBD2 (5 bases). This CDR3 is 13 amino acids long. Trimming took 4 bases from V and 4 from J, leaving 9 bases between them. From germline, CDR1 is LGHDT and CDR2 YNNKEL (reference sequence). The CDR3 bases are TGTGCCAGCAGCCTCTCCGGGGCAGATACGCAGTATTTT. Translating gives CASSLSGADTQYF.

V and J are TRBV5-1 and TRBJ1-3; D is perhaps TRBD1 (5 bases). The ends were cut back, 0 bases at V and 0 bases at J, with 13 bases in the middle. CDR1 is SGHRS and CDR2 is YFSETQ in the germline V gene. The length of the CDR3 is 17 residues. CDR3 bases: TGCGCCAGCAGCTTGGGACCCACAGGTTTCTCTGGAAACACCATATATTTT. This codes for CASSLGPTGFSGNTIYF. Together with reference TRBV5-1 and TRBJ1-3, the CDR3 gives the full variable domain: KAGVTQTPRYLIKTRGQQVTLSCSPISGHRSVSWYQQTPGQGLQFLFEYFSETQRNKGNFPGRFSGRQFSNSRSEMNVSTLELGDSALYLCASSLGPTGFSGNTIYFGEGSWLTVV.

This clone was picked up a small number of times. The chain employs TRBV5-5 and TRBJ2-1; 9 positions agree with TRBD1. Germline CDR1 reads SGHKS; CDR2 reads YYEKEE (reference sequence). With 3 bases clipped from V and 9 bases from J, the junction kept 10 bases outside the gene matches. The CDR3 is 15 amino acids. CDR3 DNA sequence: TGTGCCAGCAGCTCCCGGGACAGGGACGACGCTGAGCAGTTCTTC. This codes for CASSSRDRDDAEQFF.

The chain carries TRBV19 and TRBJ1-1; possible D gene TRBD1, 5 bases. The CDR3 extends over 14 amino acids. The germline gives CDR1 LNHDA, CDR2 SQIVND (reference sequence). The V gene lost 5 bases and the J gene lost 1 base, with 11 bases spanning the gap. For the CDR3, the DNA is TGTGCCAGTAGTTCGCGACAGCGGAACACTGAAGCTTTCTTT. Protein product: CASSSRQRNTEAFF.

The CDR3 sequence: CATETSGTDTQYF. In nucleotides, the CDR3 is TGTGCCACTGAGACTAGCGGCACAGATACGCAGTATTTT. This sequence joins TRBV2 and TRBJ2-3, with TRBD2 identical over 8 bases. The CDR3 is 13 residues long. Trimming took 10 bases from V and 1 from J; bases not matched to a gene: 4. CDR1 and CDR2 (germline): SNHLY, FYNNEI.